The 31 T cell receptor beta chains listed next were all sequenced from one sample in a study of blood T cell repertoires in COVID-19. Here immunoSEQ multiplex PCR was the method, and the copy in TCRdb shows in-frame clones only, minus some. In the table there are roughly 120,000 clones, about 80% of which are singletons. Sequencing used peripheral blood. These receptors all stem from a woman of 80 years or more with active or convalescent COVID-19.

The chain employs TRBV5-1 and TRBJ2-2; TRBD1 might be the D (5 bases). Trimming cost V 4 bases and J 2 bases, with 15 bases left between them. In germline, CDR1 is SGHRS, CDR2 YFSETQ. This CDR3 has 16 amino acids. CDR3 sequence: CASSRLTETNTGELFF. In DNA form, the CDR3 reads TGCGCCAGCAGCAGGCTGACAGAAACTAACACCGGGGAGCTGTTTTTT.

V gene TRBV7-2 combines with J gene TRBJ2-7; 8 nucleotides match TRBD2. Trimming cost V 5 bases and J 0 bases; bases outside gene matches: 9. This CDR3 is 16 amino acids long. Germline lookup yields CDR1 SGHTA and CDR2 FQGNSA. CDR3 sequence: CASSPALSGSSYEQYF. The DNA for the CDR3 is TGTGCCAGCAGCCCCGCCCTCAGCGGGAGCTCCTACGAGCAGTACTTC.

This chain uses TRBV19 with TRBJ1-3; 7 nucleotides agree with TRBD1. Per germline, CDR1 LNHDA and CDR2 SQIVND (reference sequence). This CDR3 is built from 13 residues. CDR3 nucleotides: TGTGTCCCCAGGGGGTTTTGGCGAAACACCATATATTTT. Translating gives CVPRGFWRNTIYF.

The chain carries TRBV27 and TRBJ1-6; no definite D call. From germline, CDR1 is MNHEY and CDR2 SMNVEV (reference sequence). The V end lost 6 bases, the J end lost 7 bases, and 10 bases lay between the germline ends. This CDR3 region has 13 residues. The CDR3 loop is CASRVWENSPLHF. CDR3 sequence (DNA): TGTGCCAGCAGAGTGTGGGAGAATTCACCCCTCCACTTT.

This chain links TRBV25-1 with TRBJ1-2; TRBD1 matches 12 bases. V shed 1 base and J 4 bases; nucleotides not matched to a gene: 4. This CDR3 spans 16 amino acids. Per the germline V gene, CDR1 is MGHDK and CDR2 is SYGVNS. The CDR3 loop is CASSEFGTGGVYGYTF. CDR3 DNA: TGTGCCAGCAGTGAATTTGGGACAGGGGGCGTCTATGGCTACACCTTC.

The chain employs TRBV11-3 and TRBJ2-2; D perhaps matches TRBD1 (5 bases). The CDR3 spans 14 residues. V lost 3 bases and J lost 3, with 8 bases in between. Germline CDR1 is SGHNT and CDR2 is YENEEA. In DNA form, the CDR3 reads TGTGCCAGCAGCTTTGCAGGGTACACCGGGGAGCTGTTTTTT. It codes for CASSFAGYTGELFF.

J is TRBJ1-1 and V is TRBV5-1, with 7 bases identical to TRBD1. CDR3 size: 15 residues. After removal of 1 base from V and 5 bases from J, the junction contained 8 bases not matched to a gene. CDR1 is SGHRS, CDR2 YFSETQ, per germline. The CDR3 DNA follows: TGCGCCAGCAGCTTGTTTGAGGGGGCTCTTACTGAAGCTTTCTTT. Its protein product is CASSLFEGALTEAFF.

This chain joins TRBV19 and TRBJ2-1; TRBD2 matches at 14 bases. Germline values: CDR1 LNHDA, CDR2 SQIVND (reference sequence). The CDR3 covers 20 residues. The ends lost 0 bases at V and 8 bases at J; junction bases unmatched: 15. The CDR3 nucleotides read TGTGCCAGTAGTATAGATCGGACTAGCGGGAGGCTCCAAAATCCCCATGAGCAGTTCTTC. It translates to CASSIDRTSGRLQNPHEQFF.

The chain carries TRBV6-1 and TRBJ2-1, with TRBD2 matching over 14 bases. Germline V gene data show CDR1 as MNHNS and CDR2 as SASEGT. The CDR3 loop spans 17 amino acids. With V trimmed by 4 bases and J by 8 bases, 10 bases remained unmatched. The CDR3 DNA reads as TGTGCCAGCAGTGCTACCCAGACTAGCGGGAGGGCGTATGAGCAGTTCTTC. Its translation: CASSATQTSGRAYEQFF.

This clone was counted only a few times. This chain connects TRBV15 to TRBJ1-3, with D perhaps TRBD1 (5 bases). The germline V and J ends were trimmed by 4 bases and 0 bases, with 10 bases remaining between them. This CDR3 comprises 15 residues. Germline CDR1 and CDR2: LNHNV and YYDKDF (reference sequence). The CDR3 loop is CATSKATASGNTIYF. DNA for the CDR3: TGTGCCACCAGCAAGGCGACAGCCTCTGGAAACACCATATATTTT.

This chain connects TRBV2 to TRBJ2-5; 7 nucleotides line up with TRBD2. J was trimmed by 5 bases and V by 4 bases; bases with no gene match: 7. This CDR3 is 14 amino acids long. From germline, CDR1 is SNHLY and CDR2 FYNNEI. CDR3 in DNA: TGTGCCAGCAGTGGAACTAGCGTTGGTGAGACCCAGTACTTC. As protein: CASSGTSVGETQYF.

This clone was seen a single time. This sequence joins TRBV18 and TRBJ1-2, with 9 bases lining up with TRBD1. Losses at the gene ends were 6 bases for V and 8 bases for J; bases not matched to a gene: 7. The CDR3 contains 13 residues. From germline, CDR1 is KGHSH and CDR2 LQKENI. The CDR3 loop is CASSDGQGYGYTF. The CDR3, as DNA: TGTGCCAGCTCGGATGGACAGGGGTACGGCTACACCTTC.

The CDR3 coding sequence is TGTGCCACCAGCAGAGATCCCCTGACAGGGTCCGGTGGCTACACCTTC. Residues: CATSRDPLTGSGGYTF. The chain uses TRBV15 and TRBJ1-2, with 7 bases identical to TRBD1. From germline, CDR1 is LNHNV and CDR2 YYDKDF (reference sequence). CDR3 size: 16 residues. V dropped 0 bases and J dropped 7; count of bases not matched to a gene: 11.

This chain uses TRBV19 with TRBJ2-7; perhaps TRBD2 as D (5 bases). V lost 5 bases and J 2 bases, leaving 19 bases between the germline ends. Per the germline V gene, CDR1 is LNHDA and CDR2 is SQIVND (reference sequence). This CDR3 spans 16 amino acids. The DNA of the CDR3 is TGTGCCAGTAGTTCACGAGGACTCCGGGTGCCCTACGAGCAGTACTTC. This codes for CASSSRGLRVPYEQYF.

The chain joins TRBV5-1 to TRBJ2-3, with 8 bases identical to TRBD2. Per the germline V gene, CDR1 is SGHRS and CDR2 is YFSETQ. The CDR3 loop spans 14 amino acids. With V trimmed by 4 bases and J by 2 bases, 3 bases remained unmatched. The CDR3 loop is CASSPGLVTDTQYF. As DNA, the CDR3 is TGCGCCAGCAGCCCGGGACTAGTCACAGATACGCAGTATTTT.

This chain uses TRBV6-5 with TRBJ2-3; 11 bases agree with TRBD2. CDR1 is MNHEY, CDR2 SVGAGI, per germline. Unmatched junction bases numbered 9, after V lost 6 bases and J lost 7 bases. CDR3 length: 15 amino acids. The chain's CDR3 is CASRVAGGGTNTQYF. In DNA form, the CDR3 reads TGTGCCAGCAGAGTAGCGGGAGGGGGCACGAATACGCAGTATTTT.

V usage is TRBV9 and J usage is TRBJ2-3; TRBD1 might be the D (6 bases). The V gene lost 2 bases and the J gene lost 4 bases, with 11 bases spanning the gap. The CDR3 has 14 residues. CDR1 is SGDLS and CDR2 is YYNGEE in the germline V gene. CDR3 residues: CASSVVGQSDTQYF. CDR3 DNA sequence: TGTGCCAGCAGCGTTGTGGGACAATCAGATACGCAGTATTTT.

CDR3 in DNA: TGTGCCAGCAGCTCGGACAGAGACACTGAAGCTTTCTTT. Translation gives CASSSDRDTEAFF. The genes are TRBV11-1 and TRBJ1-1; the D gene is possibly TRBD1 (6 bases). Trimming left V 4 bases short and J 3 bases short, with 9 bases between. The CDR3 is 13 residues long. Germline CDR1 reads SGHAT; CDR2 reads FQDESV (reference sequence).

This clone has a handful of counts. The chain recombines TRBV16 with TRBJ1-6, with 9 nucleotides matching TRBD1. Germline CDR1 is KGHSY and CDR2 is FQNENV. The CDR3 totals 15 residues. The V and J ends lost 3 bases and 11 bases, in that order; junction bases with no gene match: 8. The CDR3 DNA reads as TGTGCCAGCAGCCACACCGGGACAGGGATTCCACCCCTCCACTTT. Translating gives CASSHTGTGIPPLHF.

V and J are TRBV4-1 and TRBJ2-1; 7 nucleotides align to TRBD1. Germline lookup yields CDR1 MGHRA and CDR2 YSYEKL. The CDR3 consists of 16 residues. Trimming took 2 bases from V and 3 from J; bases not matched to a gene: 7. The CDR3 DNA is TGCGCCAGCAGCCAAAAAGTCGGGACAGTCTACAATGAGCAGTTCTTC. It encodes CASSQKVGTVYNEQFF.

CDR3 nucleotide sequence: TGTGCCAGCAGTTACTCAACTAGCACCACCTACGAGCAGTACTTC. It yields the protein CASSYSTSTTYEQYF. V is TRBV6-2 or TRBV6-3 and J is TRBJ2-7; D perhaps matches TRBD2 (6 bases). The V and J ends lost 0 bases and 2 bases respectively, with 11 bases between them. CDR1 and CDR2 (germline): MNHEY, SVGEGT. CDR3 size: 15 residues.

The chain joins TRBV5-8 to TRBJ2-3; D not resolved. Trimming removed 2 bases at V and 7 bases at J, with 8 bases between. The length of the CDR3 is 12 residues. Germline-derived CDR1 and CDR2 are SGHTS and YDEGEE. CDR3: CASSFRGYTQYF. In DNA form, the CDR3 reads TGTGCCAGCAGCTTTCGAGGTTATACGCAGTATTTT.

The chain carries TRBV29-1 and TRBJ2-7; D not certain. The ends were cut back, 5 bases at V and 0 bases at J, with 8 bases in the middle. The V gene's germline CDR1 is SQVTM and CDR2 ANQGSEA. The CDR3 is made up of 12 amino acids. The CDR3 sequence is CSVSSGSYEQYF. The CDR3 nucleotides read TGCAGCGTTTCCTCCGGCTCCTACGAGCAGTACTTC.

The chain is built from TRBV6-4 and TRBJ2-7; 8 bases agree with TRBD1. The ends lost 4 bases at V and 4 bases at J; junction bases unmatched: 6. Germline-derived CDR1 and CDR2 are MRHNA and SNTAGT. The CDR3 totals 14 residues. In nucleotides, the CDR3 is TGTGCCAGCAGTGTACCAGGGGGCGCGTACGAGCAGTACTTC. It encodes CASSVPGGAYEQYF.

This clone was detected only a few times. The CDR3, as DNA: TGTGCCAGCAGTTTTGAGGACAGGGGGGTAGGAGGCATGAAGCCCCAGCATTTT. It translates to CASSFEDRGVGGMKPQHF. This rearrangement joins TRBV28 to TRBJ1-5; 10 bases map to TRBD1. The CDR3 has 18 amino acids. Unmatched junction bases numbered 16, after V lost 3 bases and J lost 8 bases. Germline V gene data show CDR1 as MDHEN and CDR2 as SYDVKM.

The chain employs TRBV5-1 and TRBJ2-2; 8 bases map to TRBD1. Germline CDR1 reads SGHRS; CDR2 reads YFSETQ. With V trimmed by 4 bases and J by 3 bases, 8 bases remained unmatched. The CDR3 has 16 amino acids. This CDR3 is CASSAWMDRDTGELFF. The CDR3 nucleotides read TGCGCCAGCAGCGCGTGGATGGACAGGGACACCGGGGAGCTGTTTTTT.

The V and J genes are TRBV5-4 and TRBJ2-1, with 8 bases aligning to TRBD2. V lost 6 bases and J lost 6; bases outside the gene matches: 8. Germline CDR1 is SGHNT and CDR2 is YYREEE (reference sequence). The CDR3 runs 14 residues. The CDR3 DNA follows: TGTGCCAGCACCATATCCGGGACTAGCAATGAGCAGTTCTTC. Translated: CASTISGTSNEQFF.

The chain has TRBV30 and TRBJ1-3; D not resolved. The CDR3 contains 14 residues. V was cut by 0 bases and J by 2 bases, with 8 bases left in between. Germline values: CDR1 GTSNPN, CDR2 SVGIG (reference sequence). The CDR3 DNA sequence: TGTGCCTGGAGTGTAATGGCAGCTGGAAACACCATATATTTT. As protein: CAWSVMAAGNTIYF. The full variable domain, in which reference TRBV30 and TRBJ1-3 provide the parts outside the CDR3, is SQTIHQWPATLVQPVGSPLSLECTVEGTSNPNLYWYRQAAGRGLQLLFYSVGIGQISSEVPQNLSASRPQDRQFILSSKKLLLSDSGFYLCAWSVMAAGNTIYFGEGSWLTVV.

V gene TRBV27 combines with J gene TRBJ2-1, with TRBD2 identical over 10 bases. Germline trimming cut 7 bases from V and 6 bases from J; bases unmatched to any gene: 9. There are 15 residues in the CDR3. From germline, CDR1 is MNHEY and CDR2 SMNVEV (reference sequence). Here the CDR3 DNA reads TGTGCCAGCAAGGGAGCGGGAGGGCGGAGCAATGAGCAGTTCTTC. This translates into CASKGAGGRSNEQFF.

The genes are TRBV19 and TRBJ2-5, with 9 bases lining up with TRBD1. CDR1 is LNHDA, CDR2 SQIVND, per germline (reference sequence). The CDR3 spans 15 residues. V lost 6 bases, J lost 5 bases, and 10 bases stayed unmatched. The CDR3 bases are TGTGCCAGTAGACCACAGGGGGCGCCTTCCGAGACCCAGTACTTC. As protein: CASRPQGAPSETQYF.

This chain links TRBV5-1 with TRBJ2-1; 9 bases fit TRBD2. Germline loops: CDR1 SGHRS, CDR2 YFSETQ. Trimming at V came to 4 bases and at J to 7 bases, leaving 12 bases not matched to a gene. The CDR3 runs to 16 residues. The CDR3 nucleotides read TGCGCCAGCAGCCGGAGTAGCGGGAGTTTGGGAAATGAGCAGTTCTTC. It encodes CASSRSSGSLGNEQFF.